The entry below gives a single TCR beta chain sequence along with its context. What it binds is unknown. Data came from immunoSEQ multiplex PCR; TCRdb stores just in-frame clones and leaves some out. Here the sample spans 110,000 or so clones, around 93% being singletons. This sample was included in a study of OX40 agonist ivuxolimab in advanced cancers. Study-wide results and caveats: Partial responders at 0.1-3.0 mg/kg showed near-lowest clonal expansion.

Germline CDR1 is MNHEY and CDR2 is SVGAGI. This CDR3 is built from 12 residues. Trimming left V 10 bases short and J 9 bases short, with 13 bases between. This sequence was found in an adult with an advanced solid tumor such as melanoma, head and neck, liver or kidney cancer. This material consisted of CD4+ or CD8+ T cells sorted from blood, taken in a trial of the OX40 agonist ivuxolimab. The J gene is TRBJ1-6, the V gene TRBV6-5, with D hard to call. In DNA, the CDR3 is TGTGCCACCAAAGCTCCTGGTTCACCCCTCCACTTT. Amino acids: CATKAPGSPLHF.